This TCR beta chain appears in the sequencing data of a study of T cells after yellow fever vaccination. CDR1 is SEHNR, CDR2 FQNEAQ, per germline (reference sequence). Losses at the gene ends were 5 bases for V and 5 bases for J; bases not matched to a gene: 7. CDR3 size: 15 residues. TCRdb processed the 5' RACE reads anew with MiXCR; each CDR3 protein has one entry. The sample contains some 560,000 distinct CDR3 sequences, approximately 16% of which appear only once. The sequence was collected from a man aged 18 to 30 who received the YFV17D yellow fever vaccine. Here the sequenced sample was PBMCs, taken less than 6 days after the first yellow fever vaccination. The chain employs TRBV7-9 and TRBJ1-4, with 8 nucleotides matching TRBD1. The CDR3 spells CASSPRTGPNEKLFF. The CDR3 DNA follows: TGTGCCAGCAGCCCTCGGACAGGGCCCAATGAAAAACTGTTTTTT. The full variable domain, rest sourced from reference TRBV7-9 and TRBJ1-4, is DTGVSQNPRHKITKRGQNVTFRCDPISEHNRLYWYRQTLGQGPEFLTYFQNEAQLEKSRLLSDRFSAERPKGSFSTLEIQRTEQGDSAMYLCASSPRTGPNEKLFFGSGTQLSVL.